This T cell receptor beta chain was captured by sequencing in a study of early T cells in non-severe SARS-CoV-2 infection. General study findings and limits: Sequences matched to VDJdb favored anti-spike CD8 responses, while private and CD4 specificities were missed.

In regard to this clonotype: Its matching antigen is unknown.

TCRdb reprocessed the 5' RACE reads via MiXCR and lists one record per CDR3 protein. The data show tens of thousands of distinct CDR3 sequences, with over 15% seen just once and around 5% held by the top ten. The sequencing used whole blood, collected at baseline. The clonotype was recovered from an adult who was a healthcare worker with PCR-confirmed SARS-CoV-2 infection or an uninfected control (not recorded which).

In DNA form, the CDR3 reads TGTGCCAGCAGGCCAAGGGACAGCTACGAGCAGTACTTC. It translates to CASRPRDSYEQYF. This chain uses TRBV12-3 or TRBV12-4 with TRBJ2-7, with TRBD1 matching over 7 bases. The V gene end was trimmed by 6 bases and the J gene end by 3 bases; junction bases not matched to a gene: 5. The CDR3 covers 13 residues.